The T cell receptor (beta chain) described here comes from a study of T cell responses to AZD1222 COVID-19 vaccine. The study pooled second doses at about 4 or about 12 weeks. The data were produced by immunoSEQ multiplex PCR, yet TCRdb's version contains in-frame clones alone and is incomplete. The sample carries just under 150,000 clones, around nine tenths recorded once. V was cut by 4 bases and J by 5 bases, with 18 bases left in between. The germline V gene has CDR1 SGHRS and CDR2 YFSETQ. This CDR3 has 15 residues. The chain combines TRBV5-1 with TRBJ1-1, with D tentatively TRBD1 (6 bases). This clonotype originated in an adult who received the AZD1222 COVID-19 vaccine. The sample here was peripheral blood, taken 28 days after the second AZD1222 dose. This CDR3 reads CASSATGVSGTEAFF. The CDR3 DNA sequence: TGCGCCAGCAGCGCGACAGGAGTGAGTGGGACTGAAGCTTTCTTT.